This is a list of T cell receptor beta chains from one sample in a study of regulatory T cells in long-lasting Graves disease. TCRdb reanalysed the multiplex PCR reads using MiXCR and keeps one entry per CDR3 protein. The table includes 350,000 to 500,000 distinct CDR3 sequences, about a sixth detected once. These data were likewise used in another study, on T cells in Graves' hyperthyroidism and ophthalmopathy.

The source material was peripheral blood mononuclear cells (PBMCs), sampled at new diagnosis, from a patient treated with antithyroid drugs. These receptors were collected from a woman aged 30 to 39 with Graves disease. The CDR3 runs from the conserved cysteine through the conserved F or W. The D gene is left open where the match is weak. A clone size is listed for some rows: how often the clone was seen (once, few, many), or a class if it is expanded.

J gene: TRBJ1-3
D gene: -
V gene: TRBV2
clone size: many
CDR3 protein: CASSGFVSGNTIYF
CDR3 DNA: TGTGCCAGCAGTGGTTTTGTTTCTGGAAACACCATATATTTT

J gene: TRBJ1-5
D gene: -
V gene: TRBV7-2
clone size: -
CDR3 protein: CASSSDLTNQPQHF
CDR3 DNA: TGTGCCAGCAGCTCCGATTTGACAAATCAGCCCCAGCATTTT

J gene: TRBJ1-2
D gene: -
V gene: TRBV15
clone size: -
CDR3 protein: CATSRHGGTSYTYYGYTF
CDR3 DNA: TGTGCCACCAGCAGACACGGAGGGACTTCCTATACTTACTATGGCTACACCTTC

J gene: TRBJ2-7
D gene: -
V gene: TRBV11-2
clone size: many
CDR3 protein: CASSLALGLSYEQYF
CDR3 DNA: TGTGCCAGCAGCTTAGCACTAGGTCTCTCCTACGAGCAGTACTTC

J gene: TRBJ1-2
D gene: -
V gene: TRBV30
clone size: many
CDR3 protein: CAWRQTGRGYTF
CDR3 DNA: TGTGCCTGGAGACAGACAGGACGAGGCTACACCTTC

J gene: TRBJ2-7
D gene: -
V gene: TRBV28
clone size: many
CDR3 protein: CASSSGTGAGYEQYF
CDR3 DNA: TGTGCCAGCAGTTCCGGGACTGGTGCGGGCTACGAGCAGTACTTC

J gene: TRBJ1-1
D gene: TRBD1
V gene: TRBV5-1
clone size: -
CDR3 protein: CASTRQGGTEAFF
CDR3 DNA: TGCGCCAGCACCCGACAGGGAGGAACTGAAGCTTTCTTT

J gene: TRBJ2-7
D gene: TRBD2
V gene: TRBV24-1
clone size: -
CDR3 protein: CATSDLPKRDPYEQYF
CDR3 DNA: TGTGCCACCAGTGATTTGCCTAAGCGGGACCCTTACGAGCAGTACTTC

J gene: TRBJ1-4
D gene: -
V gene: TRBV2
clone size: many
CDR3 protein: CASLRWQGGEKLFF
CDR3 DNA: TGTGCCAGCCTTAGGTGGCAGGGTGGTGAAAAACTGTTTTTT

J gene: TRBJ2-2
D gene: TRBD2
V gene: TRBV11-2
clone size: many
CDR3 protein: CASSWRTSGENTGELFF
CDR3 DNA: TGTGCCAGCAGCTGGCGGACTAGCGGCGAGAACACCGGGGAGCTGTTTTTT

J gene: TRBJ2-7
D gene: -
V gene: TRBV10-2
clone size: -
CDR3 protein: CASMKTPTYEQYF
CDR3 DNA: TGCGCCAGCATGAAGACCCCAACCTACGAGCAGTACTTC

J gene: TRBJ2-2
D gene: -
V gene: TRBV9
clone size: few
CDR3 protein: CASSASGGRGAGELFF
CDR3 DNA: TGTGCCAGCAGTGCTAGTGGAGGGCGCGGGGCCGGGGAGCTGTTTTTT

J gene: TRBJ1-1
D gene: -
V gene: TRBV9
clone size: many
CDR3 protein: CASSAGGNLNTEAFF
CDR3 DNA: TGTGCCAGCAGCGCGGGCGGAAATCTGAACACTGAAGCTTTCTTT

J gene: TRBJ2-1
D gene: TRBD2
V gene: TRBV20-1
clone size: many
CDR3 protein: CSAPPGAGVYAYNEQFF
CDR3 DNA: TGCAGTGCGCCACCAGGAGCGGGAGTTTACGCCTACAATGAGCAGTTCTTC

J gene: TRBJ1-1
D gene: -
V gene: TRBV2
clone size: many
CDR3 protein: CASSVGQPSAFF
CDR3 DNA: TGTGCCAGCAGTGTTGGACAGCCCTCAGCTTTCTTT

J gene: TRBJ1-4
D gene: -
V gene: TRBV7-8
clone size: -
CDR3 protein: CASSSSVRGADEKLFF
CDR3 DNA: TGTGCCAGCAGCTCGAGCGTCCGGGGGGCGGATGAAAAACTGTTTTTT

J gene: TRBJ2-1
D gene: TRBD2
V gene: TRBV27
clone size: many
CDR3 protein: CASTRWAGAMFDEQFF
CDR3 DNA: TGTGCCAGCACCCGATGGGCGGGAGCAATGTTTGATGAGCAGTTCTTC